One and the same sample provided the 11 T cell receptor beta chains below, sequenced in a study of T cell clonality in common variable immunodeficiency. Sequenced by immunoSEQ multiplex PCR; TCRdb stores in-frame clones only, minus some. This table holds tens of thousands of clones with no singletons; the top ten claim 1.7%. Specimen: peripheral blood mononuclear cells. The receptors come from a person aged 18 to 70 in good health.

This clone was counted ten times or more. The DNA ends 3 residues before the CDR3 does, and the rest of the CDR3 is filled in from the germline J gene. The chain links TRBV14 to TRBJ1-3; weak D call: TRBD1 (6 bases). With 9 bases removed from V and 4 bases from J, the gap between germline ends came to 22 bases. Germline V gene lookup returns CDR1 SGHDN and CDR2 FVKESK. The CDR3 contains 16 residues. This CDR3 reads CASSPGGRGIGNTIYF. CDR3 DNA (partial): TGTGCCAGTTCGCCGGGGGGGCGCGGGATCGGAAACACC. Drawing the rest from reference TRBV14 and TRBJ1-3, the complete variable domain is EAGVTQFPSHSVIEKGQTVTLRCDPISGHDNLYWYRRVMGKEIKFLLHFVKESKQDESGMPNNRFLAERTGGTYSTLKVQPAELEDSGVYFCASSPGGRGIGNTIYFGEGSWLTVV.

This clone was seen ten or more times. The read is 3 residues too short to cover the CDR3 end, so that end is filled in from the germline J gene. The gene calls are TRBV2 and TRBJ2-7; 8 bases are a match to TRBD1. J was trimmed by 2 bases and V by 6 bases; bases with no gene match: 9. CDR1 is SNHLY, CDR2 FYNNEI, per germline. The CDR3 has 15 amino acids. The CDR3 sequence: CASSALSQGAYEQYF. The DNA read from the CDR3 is TGTGCCAGCAGCGCCCTTTCACAGGGGGCCTACGAG.

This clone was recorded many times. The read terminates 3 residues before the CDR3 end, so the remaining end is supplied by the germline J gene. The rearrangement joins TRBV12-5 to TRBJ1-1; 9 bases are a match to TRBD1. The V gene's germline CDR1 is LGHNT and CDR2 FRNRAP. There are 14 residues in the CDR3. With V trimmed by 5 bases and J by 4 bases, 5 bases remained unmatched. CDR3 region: CASGQKTGGTEAFF. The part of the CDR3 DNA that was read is TGTGCTAGTGGTCAAAAGACAGGGGGCACTGAA. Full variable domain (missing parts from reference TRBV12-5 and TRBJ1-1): DARVTQTPRHKVTEMGQEVTMRCQPILGHNTVFWYRQTMMQGLELLAYFRNRAPLDDSGMPKDRFSAEMPDATLATLKIQPSEPRDSAVYFCASGQKTGGTEAFFGQGTRLTVV.

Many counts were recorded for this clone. CDR3 region: CASSKNLAGLYEQYF. The sequenced part of the CDR3 DNA is TGCGCCAGCAGCAAAAACCTGGCAGGGCTCTACGAG. The chain couples TRBV4-1 to TRBJ2-7, with D perhaps TRBD1 (5 bases). The sequence runs out 3 residues before the end of the CDR3; the remainder is reconstructed from the germline J gene. CDR1 MGHRA and CDR2 YSYEKL come from the germline V gene. Trimming pared 5 bases from V and 3 bases from J, leaving 17 bases between. The CDR3 contains 15 residues.

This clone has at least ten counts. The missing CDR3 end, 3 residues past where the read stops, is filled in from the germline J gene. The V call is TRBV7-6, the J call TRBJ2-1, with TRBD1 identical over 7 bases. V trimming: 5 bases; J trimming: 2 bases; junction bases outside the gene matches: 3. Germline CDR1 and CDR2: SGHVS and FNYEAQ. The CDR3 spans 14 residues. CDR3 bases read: TGTGCCAGCAGCCCGGGGACAGCCTACAATGAG. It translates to CASSPGTAYNE. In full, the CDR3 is CASSPGTAYNEQFF.

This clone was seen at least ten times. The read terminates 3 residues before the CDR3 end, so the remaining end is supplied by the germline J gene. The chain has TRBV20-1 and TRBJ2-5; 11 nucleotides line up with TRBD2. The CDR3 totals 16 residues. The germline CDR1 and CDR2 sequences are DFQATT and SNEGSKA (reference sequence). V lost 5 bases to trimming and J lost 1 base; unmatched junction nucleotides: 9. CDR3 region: CSASSLAGGLQETQYF. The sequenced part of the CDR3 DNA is TGCAGTGCTTCGTCTCTAGCGGGGGGACTCCAAGAGACC.

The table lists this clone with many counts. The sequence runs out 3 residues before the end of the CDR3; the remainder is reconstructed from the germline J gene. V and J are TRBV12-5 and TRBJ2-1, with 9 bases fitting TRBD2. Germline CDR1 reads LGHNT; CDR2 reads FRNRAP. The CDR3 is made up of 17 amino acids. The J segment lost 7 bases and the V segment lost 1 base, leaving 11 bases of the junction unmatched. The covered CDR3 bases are TGTGCTAGTGGTTTGGCCAGGCGGGAGGGCTCTGAAAATGAG. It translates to CASGLARREGSENE. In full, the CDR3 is CASGLARREGSENEQFF. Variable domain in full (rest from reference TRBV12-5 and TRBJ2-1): DARVTQTPRHKVTEMGQEVTMRCQPILGHNTVFWYRQTMMQGLELLAYFRNRAPLDDSGMPKDRFSAEMPDATLATLKIQPSEPRDSAVYFCASGLARREGSENEQFFGPGTRLTVL.

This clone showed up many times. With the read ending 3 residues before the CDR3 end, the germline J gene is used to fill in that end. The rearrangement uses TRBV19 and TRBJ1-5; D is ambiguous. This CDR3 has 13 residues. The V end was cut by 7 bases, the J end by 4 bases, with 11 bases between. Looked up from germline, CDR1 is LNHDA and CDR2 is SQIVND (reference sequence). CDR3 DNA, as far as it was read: TGTGCCAGTAAGTGGCGGGGAAATCAGCCC. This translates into CASKWRGNQP. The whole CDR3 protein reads CASKWRGNQPQHF.

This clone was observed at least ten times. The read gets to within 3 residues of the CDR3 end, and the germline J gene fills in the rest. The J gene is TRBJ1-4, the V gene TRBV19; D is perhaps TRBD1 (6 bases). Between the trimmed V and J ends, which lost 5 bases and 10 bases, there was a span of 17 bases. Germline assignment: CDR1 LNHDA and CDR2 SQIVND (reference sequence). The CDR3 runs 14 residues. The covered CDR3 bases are TGTGCCAGTAGTGATATTCAGCCCAGGGGAAAA. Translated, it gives CASSDIQPRGK. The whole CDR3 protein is CASSDIQPRGKLFF.

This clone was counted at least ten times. CDR3 bases read: TGTGCCAGCTATGGACAGGCCAACACTGAA. It encodes CASYGQANTE. The full CDR3 is CASYGQANTEAFF. The V gene is TRBV18, the J gene TRBJ1-1; 7 bases agree with TRBD1. The CDR3 goes on 3 residues after the read ends, and that part is filled in from the germline J gene. V shed 7 bases and J 2 bases; nucleotides not matched to a gene: 4. Germline V gives CDR1 KGHSH, CDR2 LQKENI. The CDR3 contains 13 residues.

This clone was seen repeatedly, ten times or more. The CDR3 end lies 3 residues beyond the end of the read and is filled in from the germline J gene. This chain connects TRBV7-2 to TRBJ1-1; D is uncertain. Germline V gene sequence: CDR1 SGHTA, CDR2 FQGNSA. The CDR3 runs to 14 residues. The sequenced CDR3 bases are TGTGCCAGCAGCCTCTACCGTTGGGCCCCAGAG. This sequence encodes CASSLYRWAPE. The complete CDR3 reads CASSLYRWAPEAFF.